Sequencing of this T cell receptor beta chain was carried out in a study of blood T cell repertoires in COVID-19. At the level of the study: Material from acute and convalescent COVID-19 was sourced from the United States, Italy and Spain.

The CDR3 is 14 amino acids. Per the germline V gene, CDR1 is LNHNV and CDR2 is YYDKDF (reference sequence). V shed 1 base and J shed 7 bases, with 8 bases lying between them. Study processing details: Amplification with reference gene primers provided the estimates of nucleated cell counts. The data were produced by immunoSEQ multiplex PCR, yet TCRdb's version contains in-frame clones alone and is incomplete. V, J and clone size derive from that table, while D and trimming were established from the DNA sequence. This table holds fewer than 400,000 clones, approximately 90% found once. The chain uses TRBV15 and TRBJ1-6; tentatively, D is TRBD1 (5 bases). The receptor comes from a woman in her late teens or twenties who had recovered from COVID-19. The source material was PBMCs or T cells enriched from blood (not recorded which). CDR3 bases: TGTGCCACCAGCAGAGGGGGGGAGAATTCACCCCTCCACTTT. Its translation is CATSRGGENSPLHF.